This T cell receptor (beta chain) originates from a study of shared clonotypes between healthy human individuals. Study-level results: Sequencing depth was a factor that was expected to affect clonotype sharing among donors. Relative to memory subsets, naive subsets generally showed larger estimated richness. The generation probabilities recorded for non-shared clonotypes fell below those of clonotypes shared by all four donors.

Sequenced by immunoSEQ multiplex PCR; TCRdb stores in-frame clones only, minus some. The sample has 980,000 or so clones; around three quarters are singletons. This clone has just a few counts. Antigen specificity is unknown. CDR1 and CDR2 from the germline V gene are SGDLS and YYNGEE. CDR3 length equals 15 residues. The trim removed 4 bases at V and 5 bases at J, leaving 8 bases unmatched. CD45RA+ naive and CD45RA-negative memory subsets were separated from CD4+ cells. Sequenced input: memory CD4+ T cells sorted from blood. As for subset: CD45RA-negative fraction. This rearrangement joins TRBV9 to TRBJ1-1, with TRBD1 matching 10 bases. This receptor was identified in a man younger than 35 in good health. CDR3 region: CASSPSGTGVTEAFF. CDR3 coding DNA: TGTGCCAGCAGCCCGTCCGGGACAGGGGTAACTGAAGCTTTCTTT.